Each of the 7 T cell receptor beta chains below was sequenced from the same sample in a study of monozygotic twins with inflammatory bowel disease. Following a re-call of the 5' RACE reads, TCRdb has one entry per CDR3 protein and lacks DNA. In total, the table holds roughly 150,000 distinct CDR3 sequences. Sequenced material: blood. The receptors stem from a human donor with ulcerative colitis or Crohn's disease, or a healthy co-twin of an affected twin (not recorded which).

The V and J genes are TRBV6-2 or TRBV6-3 and TRBJ2-1. The germline CDR1 and CDR2 sequences are MNHEY and SVGEGT. CDR3 length: 16 amino acids. The CDR3: CASRGVGFPSYNEQFF.

The chain recombines TRBV9 with TRBJ1-1. This CDR3 spans 13 amino acids. Looked up from germline, CDR1 is SGDLS and CDR2 is YYNGEE. CDR3 protein: CASSVAMNTEAFF.

V usage is TRBV25-1 and J usage is TRBJ2-2; TCRdb reports TRBD1, a call that lacks DNA to check it against. The CDR3 has 16 amino acids. CDR1 is MGHDK, CDR2 SYGVNS, per germline. The CDR3 is CASSEGRDRGTGELFF.

The chain uses TRBV4-3 and TRBJ2-2; TCRdb gives TRBD1 as the D gene, but with no DNA this cannot be confirmed. The CDR3 covers 13 residues. Germline CDR1 reads LGHNA; CDR2 reads YSLEER. CDR3 protein: CASSQDRPGELFF.

J is TRBJ1-2 and V is TRBV20-1; TCRdb gives TRBD1 as the D gene, but with no DNA this cannot be confirmed. The length of the CDR3 is 13 residues. Germline V gives CDR1 DFQATT, CDR2 SNEGSKA (reference sequence). CDR3 residues: CSAIQGLGYGYTF.

The chain has TRBV5-4 and TRBJ2-3; the TRBD2 assignment by TCRdb is unverifiable without DNA. There are 17 residues in the CDR3. The germline V gene encodes CDR1 SGHNT and CDR2 YYREEE (reference sequence). CDR3 sequence: CASSSGLAGGNTDTQYF.

The gene calls are TRBV7-2 and TRBJ2-1; TCRdb lists TRBD2, though no DNA is available to test this call. CDR1 is SGHTA, CDR2 FQGNSA, per germline. This CDR3 contains 17 residues. This CDR3 reads CASSLGSGAGGPNEQFF.